One and the same sample provided the 7 T cell receptor beta chains below, sequenced in a study of beta chain features in type 1 diabetes. Sequenced material consisted of expressed TCRB transcripts (all of the isolated RNA was reverse transcribed). Data came from immunoSEQ multiplex PCR; TCRdb stores just in-frame clones and leaves some out. The table records fewer than 900,000 clones, around a sixth of them present only once. The sample was naive CD4+ T cells from blood. All receptors derive from a young woman in good health.

This clone showed up just a few times. The chain carries TRBV11-2 and TRBJ2-3; 9 nucleotides align to TRBD1. Germline CDR1 reads SGHAT; CDR2 reads FQNNGV. The CDR3 sequence is 16 residues long. V shed 6 bases and J 7 bases; nucleotides not matched to a gene: 14. The CDR3 DNA reads as TGTGCCAGCAGAAAAACCTCGGACAGGGGATCAAATACGCAGTATTTT. This translates into CASRKTSDRGSNTQYF.

This clone was recorded a few times. The V call is TRBV6-5, the J call TRBJ2-7; D may be TRBD2 (5 bases). The CDR3 length is 16 residues. V gave up 0 bases and J gave up 3 bases, with 15 bases separating them. The germline V gene encodes CDR1 MNHEY and CDR2 SVGAGI. The CDR3 nucleotides are TGTGCCAGCAGTTACTCGCCGAGGGCCTATTTCTACGAGCAGTACTTC. It translates to CASSYSPRAYFYEQYF.

The chain couples TRBV7-2 to TRBJ2-1; no definite D call. Germline CDR1 reads SGHTA; CDR2 reads FQGNSA. CDR3 length equals 14 residues. V lost 1 base and J 9 bases, leaving 13 bases between the germline ends. The CDR3 coding sequence is TGTGCCAGCAGCTTAGTTCAGGTCCTGGGTGAGCAGTTCTTC. Protein product: CASSLVQVLGEQFF.

About this clone: At the DNA level, this CDR3 is encoded by other sequences in the same sample as well. V gene TRBV5-1 combines with J gene TRBJ2-5; D not certain. CDR3 length: 14 amino acids. The V end was cut by 1 base, the J end by 0 bases, with 7 bases between. Germline V lookup: CDR1 SGHRS, CDR2 YFSETQ. The CDR3 DNA is TGCGCCAGCAGCTTGAGGACCAACCAAGAGACCCAGTACTTC. Protein: CASSLRTNQETQYF.

The chain carries TRBV6-6 and TRBJ1-2; unclear D gene. There are 12 residues in the CDR3. Trimming shortened V by 10 bases and J by 2 bases, and 11 bases separated the two germline ends. Germline V gene data show CDR1 as MNHNY and CDR2 as SVGAGI (reference sequence). CDR3 nucleotide sequence: TGTGCCACCGAAGGTAGAAACTATGGCTACACCTTC. This translates into CATEGRNYGYTF.

This clone was observed a handful of times. This chain links TRBV11-2 with TRBJ2-1; D remains unclear. This CDR3 contains 12 residues. CDR1 and CDR2 from the germline V gene are SGHAT and FQNNGV. V lost 4 bases to trimming and J lost 4 bases, with 5 bases between them. This chain's CDR3 is CASSYAYNEQFF. DNA for the CDR3: TGTGCCAGCAGCTACGCGTACAATGAGCAGTTCTTC.

In this sample, this clone turned up a few times. The rearrangement uses TRBV7-9 and TRBJ2-1; TRBD1 or TRBD2 may be the D gene (5 bases each). Germline CDR1 reads SEHNR; CDR2 reads FQNEAQ (reference sequence). Trimming removed 2 bases from V and 1 base from J, with 9 bases in between. This CDR3 has 15 residues. CDR3 DNA sequence: TGTGCCAGCAGCTTACAGGGAGAGTCCTACAATGAGCAGTTCTTC. Translated, it gives CASSLQGESYNEQFF.